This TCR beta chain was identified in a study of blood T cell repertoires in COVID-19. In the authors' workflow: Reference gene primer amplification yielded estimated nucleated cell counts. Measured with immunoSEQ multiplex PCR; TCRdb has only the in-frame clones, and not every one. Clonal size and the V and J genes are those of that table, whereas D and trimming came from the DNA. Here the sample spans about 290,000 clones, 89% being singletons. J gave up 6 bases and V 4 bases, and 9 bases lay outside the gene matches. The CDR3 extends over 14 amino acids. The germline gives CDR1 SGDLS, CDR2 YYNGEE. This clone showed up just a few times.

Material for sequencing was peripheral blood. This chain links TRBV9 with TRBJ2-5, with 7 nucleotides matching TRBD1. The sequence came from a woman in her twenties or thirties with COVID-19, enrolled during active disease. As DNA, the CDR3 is TGTGCCAGCAGCATACGACAGGGATCGCAGACCCAGTACTTC. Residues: CASSIRQGSQTQYF.